This T cell receptor beta chain was captured in a study of breast tumors, draining lymph nodes, adjacent tissues. Study findings and constraints: Tumors had less TCR diversity than lymph nodes, more than nontumor tissue. Compared with basal-like, luminal-like tumors shared significantly more repertoire with nontumor tissue. Data only fit, rather than demonstrated, lymph node origin of most tumor T cells. Findings are consistent with lymph node origin and intratumoral expansion of most tumor T cells.

TCRdb independently ran MiXCR on the multiplex PCR reads; one entry per CDR3 protein. The sample has tens of thousands of distinct CDR3 sequences; under 45% are singletons. This clonotype has a count of ten or more. Its antigen remains unknown. Sequencing was done on a sample of breast tumor tissue. This TCR derives from a female donor with breast cancer. Some clones in this sample may be carry-over from other donors' samples.

The CDR3 region is CASSLIADTQYF. The CDR3, as DNA: TGCGCCAGCAGCTTGATCGCAGATACGCAGTATTTT. The J gene is TRBJ2-3, the V gene TRBV5-1; D is ambiguous. Germline V gene lookup returns CDR1 SGHRS and CDR2 YFSETQ. CDR3 length: 12 amino acids. V dropped 1 base and J dropped 4 bases, with 4 bases sitting between them.